One and the same sample provided the 9 T cell receptor beta chains below, sequenced in a study of graft-versus-host responses after intestinal transplantation. This table comes from immunoSEQ multiplex PCR, and its TCRdb copy is limited to in-frame clones, with some not included. The sample yields around 37,000 clones, roughly 87% seen once. The material was PBMCs, obtained more than 950 days after transplant. The receptors originated from a human patient who received an intestinal transplant, so some T cells may come from the graft donor.

The table lists this clone with a few counts. CDR3 residues: CASSGTGDTGELFF. The CDR3 DNA is TGTGCCAGCAGCGGGACAGGGGACACCGGGGAGCTGTTTTTT. The V gene is TRBV25-1, the J gene TRBJ2-2; 10 bases match TRBD1. CDR1 MGHDK and CDR2 SYGVNS come from the germline V gene. The CDR3 covers 14 residues. V trimming: 6 bases; J trimming: 3 bases; junction bases outside the gene matches: 1.

This clone was recorded a few times. The V gene is TRBV9, the J gene TRBJ2-5; D remains ambiguous. The germline V gene has CDR1 SGDLS and CDR2 YYNGEE. The CDR3 sequence is 16 residues long. V gave up 0 bases and J gave up 0 bases, with 12 bases separating them. The CDR3 protein is CASSVGVDANQETQYF. The CDR3, as DNA: TGTGCCAGCAGCGTAGGGGTTGACGCGAACCAAGAGACCCAGTACTTC.

This sequence joins TRBV28 and TRBJ1-6, with D perhaps TRBD1 (5 bases). The V and J ends lost 2 bases and 2 bases respectively, with 10 bases between them. The CDR3 length is 16 residues. CDR1 and CDR2 (germline): MDHEN, SYDVKM. The CDR3 sequence is CASSLRGVAYNSPLHF. Written as DNA, the CDR3 is TGTGCCAGCAGTTTAAGAGGGGTCGCCTATAATTCACCCCTCCACTTT.

This chain joins TRBV7-8 and TRBJ2-7; D is unclear. Trimming pared 1 base from V and 2 bases from J, leaving 6 bases between. There are 13 residues in the CDR3. Germline assignment: CDR1 SGHVS and CDR2 FQNEAQ. This CDR3 is CASSLDKTYEQYF. The DNA for the CDR3 is TGTGCCAGCAGCTTAGACAAAACCTACGAGCAGTACTTC.

This chain links TRBV27 with TRBJ2-1; 8 nucleotides match TRBD1. The CDR3 spans 15 residues. V lost 6 bases, J lost 4 bases, and 8 bases stayed unmatched. Per the germline V gene, CDR1 is MNHEY and CDR2 is SMNVEV (reference sequence). The CDR3 is CASREGTGSYNEQFF. CDR3 bases: TGTGCCAGCAGGGAAGGGACAGGTTCTTACAATGAGCAGTTCTTC.

The gene calls are TRBV6-5 and TRBJ1-2; TRBD1 might be the D (6 bases). Looked up from germline, CDR1 is MNHEY and CDR2 is SVGAGI. V was shortened by 5 bases and J by 7 bases, with 17 bases between the two germline ends. There are 14 residues in the CDR3. Here the CDR3 DNA reads TGTGCCAGCAGTCCCAGAGGGGGGGCGGGTGGCTACACCTTC. Its protein product is CASSPRGGAGGYTF.

The chain uses TRBV7-3 and TRBJ2-1, with 7 bases fitting TRBD1. V lost 2 bases, J lost 3 bases, and 7 bases stayed unmatched. Germline V lookup: CDR1 SGHTA, CDR2 FQGTGA. The CDR3 contains 16 residues. As DNA, the CDR3 is TGTGCCAGCAGCTTAGAGGGGGCAGGGGGCTACAATGAGCAGTTCTTC. As protein: CASSLEGAGGYNEQFF.

This sequence joins TRBV5-1 and TRBJ2-7; D may correspond to TRBD1 or TRBD2 (6 bases each). Germline V CDR1 and CDR2: SGHRS, YFSETQ. The CDR3 sequence is 15 residues long. Trimming shortened V by 3 bases and J by 2 bases, and 15 bases separated the two germline ends. The CDR3 here is CASSWGGGGAYEQYF. The CDR3 bases are TGCGCCAGCAGCTGGGGAGGAGGGGGTGCCTACGAGCAGTACTTC. Supplemented by reference TRBV5-1 and TRBJ2-7, the full variable domain reads KAGVTQTPRYLIKTRGQQVTLSCSPISGHRSVSWYQQTPGQGLQFLFEYFSETQRNKGNFPGRFSGRQFSNSRSEMNVSTLELGDSALYLCASSWGGGGAYEQYFGPGTRLTVT.

V usage is TRBV23-1 and J usage is TRBJ1-1; TRBD1 might be the D (5 bases). TRBV23-1 belongs to the ORF category, with a function that is uncertain. The germline V and J ends were trimmed by 0 bases and 1 base, with 9 bases remaining between them. This CDR3 is built from 15 residues. DNA for the CDR3: TGCGCCAGCAGTCAATCGGAGGGGAGGAACACTGAAGCTTTCTTT. The encoded protein is CASSQSEGRNTEAFF.